This T cell receptor beta chain is from a study of shared clonotypes between healthy human individuals. For every subset, genomic DNA was evenly distributed across several immunoSEQ plates. Generated by immunoSEQ multiplex PCR, the TCRdb table keeps only in-frame clones and is missing some. This table holds over 850,000 clones, approximately 80% found once. Notes on the study in general: Generation of non-shared clonotypes was less probable than generation of clonotypes shared by all four donors.

Regarding this clone: No antigen is known for it.

This CDR3 is 14 amino acids long. Germline V gene data show CDR1 as SGDLS and CDR2 as YYNGEE. V was pared by 0 bases and J by 0 bases, with 5 bases between. Sequences were obtained from memory CD4+ T cells from PBMCs. As for subset: CD45RA-negative fraction. The rearrangement joins TRBV9 to TRBJ2-3; no reliable D call. This sequence was found in a young man in good health. Some clones in this sample may be carry-over from other donors' samples. The CDR3 region is CASSVDGSTDTQYF. The CDR3 DNA reads TGTGCCAGCAGCGTAGACGGGAGCACAGATACGCAGTATTTT.